This is a list of T cell receptor beta chains from one sample in a study of OX40 agonist ivuxolimab in advanced cancers. Sequencing used immunoSEQ multiplex PCR; TCRdb keeps in-frame clones, though not all of them. The sample has more than 80,000 clones, about 90% seen once. Sample: CD4+ or CD8+ T cells sorted from blood, taken in a trial of the OX40 agonist ivuxolimab. The receptor source for this set is an adult with an advanced solid tumor such as melanoma, head and neck, liver or kidney cancer. The CDR3 runs from the conserved cysteine through the conserved F or W. A D gene is named only where the DNA matches it firmly. Rows give clone size only sometimes, using once, few, many, or a class for an expanded clone.

NA	NA	TRBJ1-5	12	TRBV30	TGTGCCTGGCAACTTATGTGGGGGCCCCAGCATTTT	CAWQLMWGPQHF
NA	once	TRBJ2-3	19	TRBV11-2	TGTGCCAGCAGCTCGCCCGAGGATAGGATCCTACCTAGCACAGATACGCAGTATTTT	CASSSPEDRILPSTDTQYF
NA	once	TRBJ2-5	11	TRBV5-1	TGCGCCAGCAGCGGACAAGAGACCCAGTACTTC	CASSGQETQYF
NA	NA	TRBJ1-1	12	TRBV18	TGTGCCAGCTCACCAACCACAGGGGAAGCTTTCTTT	CASSPTTGEAFF
NA	few	TRBJ2-7	13	TRBV21-1	TGTGCCAGCAGCCCCCGGCGGGACGAGGAGCAGTACTTC	CASSPRRDEEQYF
NA	NA	TRBJ2-5	14	TRBV5-1	TGCGCCAGCAGCTCCAAGGGCAGCCAAGAGACCCAGTACTTC	CASSSKGSQETQYF
NA	NA	TRBJ1-1	12	TRBV7-9	TGTGCCAGCAGCTACAGGAACACTGAAGCTTTCTTT	CASSYRNTEAFF
TRBD2	NA	TRBJ2-1	15	TRBV7-2	TGTGCCAGCAGCTTATGGACTAGCGGGAGCAATGAGCAGTTCTTC	CASSLWTSGSNEQFF
TRBD1	NA	TRBJ2-7	16	TRBV6-6	TGTGCCAGCAGTAAAAAAGGGGCAGGGGGCGGGCACGAGCAGTACTTC	CASSKKGAGGGHEQYF
TRBD2	NA	TRBJ2-4	15	TRBV6-1	TGTGCCAGCAGTGAAAGGGCGGGAGGATCAAACATTCAGTACTTC	CASSERAGGSNIQYF
NA	NA	TRBJ2-5	13	TRBV19	TGTGCCAGTAGCCTCGGGGCATTAGAGACCCAGTACTTC	CASSLGALETQYF
TRBD1	NA	TRBJ1-1	23	TRBV28	TGTGCCAGCAGTGGGACAGGGTTTAAATGGAACTACAGTTTTGGAAAGCCGAACACTGAAGCTTTCTTT	CASSGTGFKWNYSFGKPNTEAFF
TRBD2	NA	TRBJ2-5	16	TRBV6-5	TGTGCCAGCAGTTACTCGGTCGGGGGGATTCGGGAGACCCAGTACTTC	CASSYSVGGIRETQYF
TRBD1	NA	TRBJ2-7	13	TRBV2	TGTGCCAGGCGAGGACAGGGAAAGAATGAGCAGTACTTC	CARRGQGKNEQYF
TRBD2	NA	TRBJ2-5	16	TRBV19	TGTGCCAGTAGGAATCAAGGGAGGGCGAAGGGAGAGACCCAGTACTTC	CASRNQGRAKGETQYF
NA	NA	TRBJ1-5	14	TRBV19	TGTGCCAGTAGTGTTACTATTAGCAATCAGCCCCAGCATTTT	CASSVTISNQPQHF
NA	NA	TRBJ1-5	13	TRBV6-6	TGTGCCAGTTCGGCTACCCTCAATCAGCCCCAGCATTTT	CASSATLNQPQHF
NA	NA	TRBJ2-3	15	TRBV27	TGTGCCAGCACCCGAGTTCTTACGGACACAGATACGCAGTATTTT	CASTRVLTDTDTQYF
TRBD1	few	TRBJ2-5	14	TRBV5-1	TGCGCCAGCAGCTTGGCAGGGGGTGGAGAGACCCAGTACTTC	CASSLAGGGETQYF
NA	once	TRBJ2-7	14	TRBV6-5	TGTGCCAGCAGCCGGACCTCCGGTTCTTACGAGCAGTACTTC	CASSRTSGSYEQYF
NA	NA	TRBJ1-2	16	TRBV27	TGTGCCAGCAGCCCTCGGGGGGGCGGTCCCAACTATGGCTACACCTTC	CASSPRGGGPNYGYTF
TRBD1	NA	TRBJ1-4	13	TRBV11-2	TGTGCCAGCAGCTTAGGGGACAGGGAAAAACTGTTTTTT	CASSLGDREKLFF
NA	once	TRBJ1-3	12	TRBV2	TGTGCCAGTACGGGCCTTGGAAACACCATATATTTT	CASTGLGNTIYF
NA	NA	TRBJ1-5	13	TRBV19	TGTGCCAGTAGTATAGACCTAAATCAGCCCCAGCATTTT	CASSIDLNQPQHF
TRBD1	NA	TRBJ1-1	14	TRBV2	TGTGCCAGCAGTGGTACAGGGGTCAACACTGAAGCTTTCTTT	CASSGTGVNTEAFF
TRBD1	NA	TRBJ1-2	15	TRBV10-1	TGCGCCAGCAGCCCTGACAGGGGACTAAACTATGGCTACACCTTC	CASSPDRGLNYGYTF
NA	NA	TRBJ2-7	22	TRBV12-2	TGTGCAAGTCGCTCTTCCGAATCGCATTTGGAGCCGAATCGACTAGCCCCCTACGAGCAGTACTTC	CASRSSESHLEPNRLAPYEQYF
NA	NA	TRBJ2-5	15	TRBV6-5	TGTGCCAGCAGTTACTCGCAAGCAGGGGGGGAGACCCAGTACTTC	CASSYSQAGGETQYF
TRBD2	NA	TRBJ2-7	13	TRBV5-1	TGCGCCAGCAGCTTTGGGGGGGACGTCGAGCAGTACTTC	CASSFGGDVEQYF
NA	once	TRBJ2-7	15	TRBV5-1	TGCGCCAGCAGCGATCAGGGGCTTTTCACGGGTGAGCAGTACTTC	CASSDQGLFTGEQYF
NA	NA	TRBJ1-3	14	TRBV6-6	TGTGCCAGCAGTCAACAGGGCTCTGGAAACACCATATATTTT	CASSQQGSGNTIYF
TRBD1	once	TRBJ2-7	15	TRBV5-1	TGCGCCAGCAGCTTGAGTCCGGGACAGGGGTACGAGCAGTACTTC	CASSLSPGQGYEQYF
NA	NA	TRBJ2-3	13	TRBV4-2	TGTGCCAGCAGCCAAGGACAGTCGGATACGCAGTATTTT	CASSQGQSDTQYF
NA	once	TRBJ2-4	15	TRBV10-2	TGCGCCAGCAGGCTGACACCCGGACGGGAAAACATTCAGTACTTC	CASRLTPGRENIQYF
TRBD2	NA	TRBJ2-1	12	TRBV10-3	TGTGCCATCAGGGGGACTAGCAATGAGCAGTTCTTC	CAIRGTSNEQFF
TRBD1	NA	TRBJ2-7	15	TRBV15	TGTGCCACCAGCAGAGGTCCGGGGACAGGTGGCGAGCAGTACTTC	CATSRGPGTGGEQYF
NA	once	TRBJ2-5	14	TRBV11-3	TGTGCCAGCAACAATTGGGGGAGCGGCCGCTTTAGGTACTTC	CASNNWGSGRFRYF
NA	NA	TRBJ2-2	12	TRBV28	TGTGCCAGCACCCGGGTTACCGGGGAGCTGTTTTTT	CASTRVTGELFF
NA	once	TRBJ1-1	16	TRBV4-1	TGCGCCAGCAGCCAAGATGCAGCAGGGGCGAACACTGAAGCTTTCTTT	CASSQDAAGANTEAFF
TRBD2	NA	TRBJ2-1	16	TRBV19	TGTGCCAGTAGTATGGCTAGCGGGAGCTCCTACAATGAGCAGTTCTTC	CASSMASGSSYNEQFF
TRBD1	once	TRBJ2-6	15	TRBV2	TGTGCCAGCATTGAGACAGGGTCCGGGGCCAACGTCCTGACTTTC	CASIETGSGANVLTF
NA	few	TRBJ1-2	15	TRBV19	TGTGCCAGTAGTCCGGAAGACGGGGGGAGCTATGGCTACACCTTC	CASSPEDGGSYGYTF
NA	few	TRBJ1-1	13	TRBV2	TGTGCCAGCAGTGGCAGCTCGAACACTGAAGCTTTCTTT	CASSGSSNTEAFF
TRBD2	NA	TRBJ2-7	13	TRBV27	TGTGCCAGCAGTTTCGCGGGAGGAGGGGAGCAGTACTTC	CASSFAGGGEQYF
NA	NA	TRBJ1-5	15	TRBV2	TGTGCCAGCAGTGGGGGGGGCCTGAGCAATCAGCCCCAGCATTTT	CASSGGGLSNQPQHF
NA	NA	TRBJ2-7	13	TRBV5-4	TGTGCCAGCAGCGGGGCAGGGTGGAACGAGCAGTACTTC	CASSGAGWNEQYF
NA	once	TRBJ2-1	11	TRBV9	TGTGCCAGCAGCACTTACGGGGAGCAGTTCTTC	CASSTYGEQFF
NA	NA	TRBJ2-1	13	TRBV7-2	TGTGCCAGCAGCTTAGCGTTGATGAATGAGCAGTTCTTC	CASSLALMNEQFF
NA	NA	TRBJ2-3	15	TRBV19	TGTGCCAGTAGTATTATCGCGGGATCCGGAGATACGCAGTATTTT	CASSIIAGSGDTQYF
TRBD1	NA	TRBJ1-1	14	TRBV5-6	TGTGCCAGCAGCTGGACAGGGGGCGACACTGAAGCTTTCTTT	CASSWTGGDTEAFF
NA	NA	TRBJ2-1	15	TRBV7-3	TGTGCCAGCAGCTTTGATAAGACGGTCTTCAATGAGCAGTTCTTC	CASSFDKTVFNEQFF
NA	NA	TRBJ1-3	15	TRBV4-3	TGCGCCAGCAGCCAGCAGAGAGCCTCTGGAAACACCATATATTTT	CASSQQRASGNTIYF
NA	NA	TRBJ2-7	16	TRBV11-2	TGTGCCAGCAGCTTAGATCTTCGATCGGGGACCTACGAGCAGTACTTC	CASSLDLRSGTYEQYF
TRBD1	NA	TRBJ2-1	14	TRBV7-9	TGTGCCAGCAGCCGTCAGGGGGCGTACAATGAGCAGTTCTTC	CASSRQGAYNEQFF
TRBD1	NA	TRBJ1-1	14	TRBV5-1	TGCGCCAGCAGATTTGACAGGGGGAACACTGAAGCTTTCTTT	CASRFDRGNTEAFF
NA	NA	TRBJ2-5	13	TRBV10-2	TGCGCCAGCAGTGAACAGGGTGGGGAGACCCAGTACTTC	CASSEQGGETQYF